The clone carrying this T cell receptor (beta chain) was observed once. What it binds is unknown. The sample is drawn from a study of PD-1 blockade in classical Hodgkin lymphoma. Study overall: Patients were infused with nivolumab 3 mg/kg every 2 weeks.

Each of the patients experienced relapse following autologous stem cell transplantation, and their brentuximab vedotin exposure differed. Magnetic negative selection of thawed PBMCs yielded the CD8+ T cells. The trim removed 10 bases at V and 0 bases at J, leaving 4 bases unmatched. Germline V gene sequence: CDR1 MNHEY, CDR2 SMNVEV (reference sequence). The CDR3 contains 13 residues. The repertoire was sequenced with immunoSEQ multiplex PCR; TCRdb's copy has only in-frame clones and lacks some. The table records 10,000 to 15,000 clones, around 85% of them present only once. Study-level findings and limits: Although disease activity or prior therapy may be involved, causes of the repertoire differences remain undefined.

The clonotype comes from a human donor with classical Hodgkin lymphoma. This chain uses TRBV27 with TRBJ2-7; 9 nucleotides align to TRBD1. The sequenced sample was CD8+ T cells from blood, obtained at baseline. CDR3 DNA sequence: TGTGCCACTGGGACAGGGAGCTCCTACGAGCAGTACTTC. It encodes CATGTGSSYEQYF.